The 22 T cell receptor beta chains below all came from one sample that was sequenced in a study of T cell responses to AZD1222 COVID-19 vaccine. Sequencing used immunoSEQ multiplex PCR; TCRdb keeps in-frame clones, though not all of them. The sample includes approximately 120,000 clones, 80% to 95% seen only once; the top ten take about 3.1%. Here the sequenced sample was peripheral blood, taken on day 0 of AZD1222 vaccination. These receptors all come from an adult in good health.

The chain couples TRBV9 to TRBJ1-5, with D possibly TRBD1 on 6 matching bases. Germline V lookup: CDR1 SGDLS, CDR2 YYNGEE. The CDR3 totals 14 residues. Trimming shortened V by 3 bases and J by 7 bases, and 14 bases separated the two germline ends. The CDR3 is CASSARGDWQPQHF. The CDR3 DNA follows: TGTGCCAGCAGCGCAAGGGGGGACTGGCAGCCCCAGCATTTT.

This sequence joins TRBV5-4 and TRBJ2-1; 7 nucleotides match TRBD2. With 0 bases clipped from V and 6 bases from J, the junction kept 12 bases outside the gene matches. CDR3 size: 17 residues. Germline CDR1 SGHNT, CDR2 YYREEE (reference sequence). The CDR3 sequence is CASSLEGGSFPFNEQFF. CDR3 nucleotides: TGTGCCAGCAGCTTGGAGGGAGGGAGTTTCCCCTTCAATGAGCAGTTCTTC.

The chain joins TRBV5-1 to TRBJ1-2; D is unclear. This CDR3 spans 15 amino acids. V lost 0 bases, J lost 2 bases, and 11 bases lay in between. CDR1 and CDR2 (germline): SGHRS, YFSETQ. The CDR3 loop is CASSLGHAGNYGYTF. The CDR3 coding sequence is TGCGCCAGCAGCTTGGGACACGCCGGGAACTATGGCTACACCTTC.

The J gene is TRBJ2-2, the V gene TRBV28, with 7 bases aligning to TRBD2. Trimming cost V 8 bases and J 5 bases; bases outside gene matches: 8. The CDR3 is 14 amino acids. Germline loops: CDR1 MDHEN, CDR2 SYDVKM. The CDR3 protein is CASSWTRRTGELFF. The CDR3 DNA is TGTGCCAGCTCTTGGACTAGGCGGACCGGGGAGCTGTTTTTT. The full variable domain, completed using reference TRBV28 and TRBJ2-2, is DVKVTQSSRYLVKRTGEKVFLECVQDMDHENMFWYRQDPGLGLRLIYFSYDVKMKEKGDIPEGYSVSREKKERFSLILESASTNQTSMYLCASSWTRRTGELFFGEGSRLTVL.

The chain has TRBV29-1 and TRBJ2-7, with 7 bases aligning to TRBD1. The CDR3 spans 12 residues. Unmatched junction bases numbered 9, after V lost 7 bases and J lost 6 bases. The germline V gene has CDR1 SQVTM and CDR2 ANQGSEA. The CDR3 nucleotides read TGCAGCGCCTGGACAGGTGGGACCGAGCAGTACTTC. It is translated as CSAWTGGTEQYF.

The chain joins TRBV27 to TRBJ1-2; D gene uncertain. Germline V CDR1 and CDR2: MNHEY, SMNVEV (reference sequence). V shed 4 bases and J shed 3 bases, with 12 bases lying between them. This CDR3 is 14 amino acids long. CDR3 nucleotide sequence: TGTGCCAGCAGTTACGGTGCGGGGTACTATGGCTACACCTTC. This codes for CASSYGAGYYGYTF.

The V gene is TRBV18, the J gene TRBJ2-7, with D possibly matching TRBD2 (5 bases). Trimming pared 2 bases from V and 4 bases from J, leaving 12 bases between. Germline values: CDR1 KGHSH, CDR2 LQKENI. The CDR3 contains 14 residues. The DNA of the CDR3 is TGTGCCAGCTCACCAATCGGGAAATTATACGAGCAGTACTTC. It translates to CASSPIGKLYEQYF.

The chain uses TRBV28 and TRBJ1-5; 7 positions agree with TRBD1. The V gene end was trimmed by 5 bases and the J gene end by 4 bases; junction bases not matched to a gene: 11. The CDR3 length is 16 residues. CDR1 is MDHEN and CDR2 is SYDVKM in the germline V gene. The CDR3: CASSKTGLDGNQPQHF. The CDR3 DNA reads TGTGCCAGCAGTAAGACAGGGCTGGATGGGAATCAGCCCCAGCATTTT.

This clone was seen once. The V gene is TRBV20-1, the J gene TRBJ2-1; unclear D gene. Trimming shortened V by 2 bases and J by 3 bases, and 2 bases separated the two germline ends. The CDR3 has 11 residues. Germline-derived CDR1 and CDR2 are DFQATT and SNEGSKA (reference sequence). CDR3 protein: CSARHYNEQFF. CDR3 nucleotide sequence: TGCAGTGCTAGACACTACAATGAGCAGTTCTTC.

This clone was seen only a few times. This chain connects TRBV10-2 to TRBJ2-5; maybe TRBD1 (6 bases). CDR3 length equals 15 residues. The ends were cut back, 3 bases at V and 4 bases at J, with 15 bases in the middle. The germline V gene has CDR1 WSHSY and CDR2 SAAADI. CDR3 in DNA: TGCGCCAGCAGTGACCTAGACAGGCAAGGAGAGACCCAGTACTTC. This translates into CASSDLDRQGETQYF.

This chain uses TRBV15 with TRBJ2-2; 9 bases map to TRBD2. Germline values: CDR1 LNHNV, CDR2 YYDKDF (reference sequence). Losses at the gene ends were 1 base for V and 7 bases for J; bases not matched to a gene: 10. The CDR3 spans 17 residues. The CDR3 spells CATSRGGLAGVIGELFF. The CDR3 bases are TGTGCCACCAGCAGAGGTGGATTAGCGGGAGTAATCGGGGAGCTGTTTTTT.

The chain uses TRBV29-1 and TRBJ2-3; D possibly matches TRBD1 or TRBD2 (5 bases each). The length of the CDR3 is 15 residues. V shed 2 bases and J shed 3 bases, with 15 bases lying between them. In germline, CDR1 is SQVTM, CDR2 ANQGSEA. The CDR3 sequence: CSVERAWGITDTQYF. CDR3 nucleotide sequence: TGCAGCGTTGAAAGGGCCTGGGGGATAACAGATACGCAGTATTTT.

Turning to this clone: Other DNA sequences in the same sample also yield this CDR3. This rearrangement joins TRBV28 to TRBJ2-1; D is unclear. The germline CDR1 and CDR2 sequences are MDHEN and SYDVKM. Trimming pared 5 bases from V and 0 bases from J, leaving 5 bases between. The CDR3 sequence is 13 residues long. The CDR3 DNA reads as TGTGCCAGCAGTCTCAGCTCCTACAATGAGCAGTTCTTC. It specifies CASSLSSYNEQFF.

This clone was observed once. V gene TRBV5-1 combines with J gene TRBJ1-1; D possibly corresponds to TRBD1 (6 bases). Per germline, CDR1 SGHRS and CDR2 YFSETQ. V was pared by 2 bases and J by 3 bases, with 11 bases between. The CDR3 has 14 residues. The CDR3 reads CASSLQGDDTEAFF. The CDR3 DNA sequence: TGCGCCAGCAGCTTACAGGGAGATGACACTGAAGCTTTCTTT.

The chain uses TRBV4-2 and TRBJ1-1; D is unclear. Trimming cost V 6 bases and J 1 base, with 9 bases left between them. The germline V gene has CDR1 LGHNA and CDR2 YNFKEQ. The CDR3 has 13 residues. CDR3 nucleotides: TGTGCCAGCAGTGAAAAGAGGAACACTGAAGCTTTCTTT. Residues: CASSEKRNTEAFF.

The CDR3 nucleotides are TGTGCCAGCAGCCATCCCGAGGTAGGGACGTCCGGCTACACCTTC. Translating it yields CASSHPEVGTSGYTF. V usage is TRBV4-2 and J usage is TRBJ1-2, with a tentative D call TRBD1 (5 bases). CDR1 and CDR2 from the germline V gene are LGHNA and YNFKEQ. The CDR3 covers 15 residues. Trimming pared 3 bases from V and 8 bases from J, leaving 19 bases between.

The chain carries TRBV24-1 and TRBJ1-1; D not resolved. Trimming removed 4 bases from V and 7 bases from J, with 6 bases in between. This CDR3 is 11 amino acids long. Germline lookup yields CDR1 KGHDR and CDR2 SFDVKD. In DNA, the CDR3 is TGTGCCACCAGTGACGCGAATGAAGCTTTCTTT. Its protein product is CATSDANEAFF.

The chain couples TRBV28 to TRBJ1-3, with no clear D. CDR3 size: 15 residues. V lost 5 bases and J 0 bases, leaving 11 bases between the germline ends. The germline gives CDR1 MDHEN, CDR2 SYDVKM. The CDR3 DNA reads TGTGCCAGCAGTCCGGACGGATACTCTGGAAACACCATATATTTT. It specifies CASSPDGYSGNTIYF.

The chain joins TRBV29-1 to TRBJ1-2, with TRBD1 identical over 9 bases. The trim removed 5 bases at V and 4 bases at J, leaving 5 bases unmatched. The CDR3 length is 13 residues. Germline loops: CDR1 SQVTM, CDR2 ANQGSEA. For the CDR3, the DNA is TGCAGCGTTCCGGGACAGGGATTCTATGGCTACACCTTC. Translated, it gives CSVPGQGFYGYTF.

The genes are TRBV30 and TRBJ1-1; D call uncertain. Trimming cost V 4 bases and J 1 base, with 10 bases left between them. Germline values: CDR1 GTSNPN, CDR2 SVGIG (reference sequence). The CDR3 loop spans 13 amino acids. The chain's CDR3 is CAWNSQRNTEAFF. The CDR3 DNA follows: TGTGCCTGGAATAGCCAGAGGAACACTGAAGCTTTCTTT.

The chain is built from TRBV3-1 (or the pseudogene TRBV3-2) and TRBJ1-1; TRBD1 matches at 10 bases. The CDR3 has 13 residues. The V gene's germline CDR1 is LGHDT and CDR2 YNNKEL (reference sequence). Germline trimming cut 5 bases from V and 8 bases from J; bases unmatched to any gene: 5. CDR3 protein: CASSLRTGGEAFF. DNA of the CDR3: TGTGCCAGCAGCTTGCGGACAGGGGGAGAAGCTTTCTTT.

The genes are TRBV6-4 and TRBJ2-2; D is ambiguous. Germline V lookup: CDR1 MRHNA, CDR2 SNTAGT. The CDR3 runs 13 residues. V was cut by 3 bases and J by 4 bases, with 6 bases left in between. The CDR3: CASSEGVTGELFF. The CDR3 nucleotides are TGTGCCAGCAGTGAGGGTGTCACCGGGGAGCTGTTTTTT.